Listed below are T cell receptor beta chains from one sample, sequenced in a study of cytomegalovirus exposure and HLA in healthy donors. The table came from immunoSEQ multiplex PCR; TCRdb's copy has only in-frame clones and leaves some out. The table shows approximately 86,000 clones, with roughly 85% occurring only once. The specimen was PBMCs. The receptors derive from a man aged 40-50 years in good health and CMV-seropositive. Both conserved end residues are part of each CDR3. D genes are given only for firm matches. Some rows mark clone size as missing; the rest say once, few, many or name a class of expanded clone.

V gene	D gene	J gene	clone size	CDR3 DNA	CDR3 protein
TRBV19	NA	TRBJ1-4	NA	TGTGCCAGTAGTATAGCGGCCAGGGGCCCTAATGAAAAACTGTTTTTT	CASSIAARGPNEKLFF
TRBV2	NA	TRBJ1-4	few	TGTGCCAGCACCATACGGGAAAAACTGTTTTTT	CASTIREKLFF
TRBV7-3	TRBD1	TRBJ2-1	NA	TGTGCCAGCAGCTTGGGACAGGGCGCCAATGAGCAGTTCTTC	CASSLGQGANEQFF
TRBV5-6	TRBD2	TRBJ2-2	NA	TGTGCCAGCAGCTTACCAGGACTAGCAGGGAACACCGGGGAGCTGTTTTTT	CASSLPGLAGNTGELFF
TRBV7-9	NA	TRBJ2-5	NA	TGTGCCAGCAGCTTAGACAGTCAAGAGACCCAGTACTTC	CASSLDSQETQYF
TRBV4-1	TRBD1	TRBJ1-1	NA	TGCGCCAGCAGCCAAGTGGACAGGCGGGCTGAAGCTTTCTTT	CASSQVDRRAEAFF
TRBV6-6	NA	TRBJ2-3	NA	TGTGCCAGCAGTTCTCCCCTTGTGGATACGCAGTATTTT	CASSSPLVDTQYF
TRBV21-1	NA	TRBJ1-5	NA	TGTGCCAGCAGCTTTAAGGGGGACAGGGCGGATCAGCCCCAGCATTTT	CASSFKGDRADQPQHF
TRBV7-9	TRBD1	TRBJ2-7	NA	TGTGCCAGCAGCCTAACCGCCGACAGGGCGCACGACTTC	CASSLTADRAHDF
TRBV5-1	TRBD2	TRBJ2-2	NA	TGCGCCAGCAGCTTGGTTATAGCGGGGGGGCCGGCCGGGGAGCTGTTTTTT	CASSLVIAGGPAGELFF
TRBV15	TRBD1	TRBJ2-7	NA	TGTGCCACCAGCTCTATAGGGACAGGGAACTACGAGCAGTACTTC	CATSSIGTGNYEQYF
TRBV6-1	NA	TRBJ1-1	NA	NA	CASILGSTEAFF
TRBV7-9	NA	TRBJ1-1	NA	TGTGCCAGCAGCTTAGACCTAATCAGGGACACTGAAGCTTTCTTT	CASSLDLIRDTEAFF
TRBV15	TRBD2	TRBJ2-5	NA	TGTGCCACCAGCAAGGAAAGGCGGGGGTTGGAGACCCAGTACTTC	CATSKERRGLETQYF
TRBV4-1	TRBD1	TRBJ2-1	NA	TGCGCCAGCAGCCGAGGACAGGGGCCAAAGGGCGATGAGCAGTTCTTC	CASSRGQGPKGDEQFF
TRBV6-5	NA	TRBJ2-7	NA	TGTGCCAGCAGTAATCAGTACGAGCAGTACTTC	CASSNQYEQYF
TRBV5-1	NA	TRBJ2-5	NA	TGCGCCAGCAGCTTACTAGGCCAAGAGACCCAGTACTTC	CASSLLGQETQYF
TRBV2	NA	TRBJ2-5	NA	TGTGCCAGCAGTGAATTTGGGCAGGTCGACGAGACCCAGTACTTC	CASSEFGQVDETQYF
TRBV2	NA	TRBJ1-1	NA	TGTGCCAGCAGTGCCCGGACAGTTCTCTTGAGGACTGAAGCTTTCTTT	CASSARTVLLRTEAFF
TRBV10-1	NA	TRBJ2-1	NA	TGCGCCAGCAGTGAAGGGAGCTCCTACAATGAGCAGTTCTTC	CASSEGSSYNEQFF
TRBV27	NA	TRBJ1-3	once	TGTGCCAGCAGCCAGACCCGGGAGGACACCATATATTTT	CASSQTREDTIYF
TRBV6-1	NA	TRBJ1-4	NA	TGTGCCAGCAGCGGAAGGGGGGGAACTAATGAAAAACTGTTTTTT	CASSGRGGTNEKLFF
TRBV9	TRBD2	TRBJ2-1	NA	TGTGCCAGCAGGACTAGCGGATGGTCCTACAATGAGCAGTTCTTC	CASRTSGWSYNEQFF
TRBV5-4	TRBD2	TRBJ2-1	NA	TGTGCCAGCAGCACGAGCGGGAGGTCAGCTCGTAATGAGCAGTTCTTC	CASSTSGRSARNEQFF
TRBV20-1	NA	TRBJ2-7	NA	TGCAGTGCTCCCCGCCGGTCCGAGCAGTACTTC	CSAPRRSEQYF
TRBV18	TRBD1	TRBJ2-2	NA	TGTGCCAGCTCACCTACGGGACAGATCACCGGGGAGCTGTTTTTT	CASSPTGQITGELFF
TRBV28	NA	TRBJ2-3	NA	TGTGCCAGCAGTTCCACGGGGACTTTAGGTGGTCCAGATACGCAGTATTTT	CASSSTGTLGGPDTQYF
TRBV2	NA	TRBJ2-3	few	TGTGCCAGCAGGGAGACTCCTCTTAGCACAGATACGCAGTATTTT	CASRETPLSTDTQYF
TRBV6-1	NA	TRBJ2-1	NA	TGTGCCAGCAGTGAAGTTGGGTCTAGCTCCTACAATGAGCAGTTCTTC	CASSEVGSSSYNEQFF
TRBV5-4	NA	TRBJ2-1	NA	TGTGCCAGCAGATATGGGCCTGGGAATGAGCAGTTCTTC	CASRYGPGNEQFF
TRBV6-6	TRBD1	TRBJ1-2	NA	TGTGCCAGCAGTCCTCTCCCGACAGGGGGACATGGCTACACCTTC	CASSPLPTGGHGYTF
TRBV12-5	NA	TRBJ2-3	NA	TGTGCTAGTGGTTTTCGGTTCAATACGCAGTATTTT	CASGFRFNTQYF
TRBV7-6	TRBD1	TRBJ2-7	NA	TGTGCCAGCAGCTTATCTCCTCCGGGACAGTCCTCCGAGCAGTACTTC	CASSLSPPGQSSEQYF
TRBV27	NA	TRBJ2-2	NA	TGTGCCAGCAAAAGCGTCCCGAACACCGGGGAGCTGTTTTTT	CASKSVPNTGELFF
TRBV25-1	NA	TRBJ2-3	few	TGTGCCAGCAGTGAAGGAAGGGAGACAGATACGCAGTATTTT	CASSEGRETDTQYF
TRBV5-1	TRBD2	TRBJ2-5	NA	TGCGCCAGCAGCGCCGGGCGACTAGCGGGAGAGGAGACCCAGTACTTC	CASSAGRLAGEETQYF
TRBV11-2	TRBD2	TRBJ2-3	once	TGTGCCAGCAGCCCGCCGGGACTAGGAAGCACAGATACGCAGTATTTT	CASSPPGLGSTDTQYF
TRBV6-6	NA	TRBJ1-2	NA	TGTGCCAGCATCAAGGGAGGGGCTAACTATGGCTACACCTTC	CASIKGGANYGYTF
TRBV19	NA	TRBJ1-5	NA	TGTGCCAGTAGTATAGATAGCGGGGGCGGGCAGCCCCAGCATTTT	CASSIDSGGGQPQHF
TRBV18	TRBD1	TRBJ1-3	NA	TGTGCCAGCTCACCACGGACAGGGGAAGCTCTTTACTCTGGAAACACCATATATTTT	CASSPRTGEALYSGNTIYF
TRBV19	TRBD2	TRBJ2-1	NA	TGTGCCAGTAGGTTTGTGGGGGGGAAATACAATGAGCAGTTCTTC	CASRFVGGKYNEQFF
TRBV7-3	TRBD2	TRBJ2-2	NA	TGTGCCAGCAGTCCCAGCGGGAGGCCTCGGACCGGGGAGCTGTTTTTT	CASSPSGRPRTGELFF
TRBV5-5	NA	TRBJ2-2	NA	TGTGCCAGCAGCTCACAGGCATTGAACACCGGGGAGCTGTTTTTT	CASSSQALNTGELFF
TRBV25-1	TRBD1	TRBJ1-2	NA	TGTGCCAGCAGGGGGACAGGCCCCGGCTACACCTTC	CASRGTGPGYTF
TRBV9	NA	TRBJ2-3	NA	TGTGCCAGCAGCGTAGCCCTCCCAGGGACGCAGTATTTT	CASSVALPGTQYF
TRBV14	TRBD1	TRBJ1-6	NA	TGTGCCAGCAGCCAAGGACAGGGGGCTCTATATAATTCACCCCTCCACTTT	CASSQGQGALYNSPLHF
TRBV4-2	TRBD1	TRBJ2-2	NA	TGTGCCAGCAGCCAAGATCTAGGGACAGCGAACACCGGGGAGCTGTTTTTT	CASSQDLGTANTGELFF
TRBV5-1	NA	TRBJ1-4	NA	TGCGCCAGCAGCTTGTGGGGGGACGGGGACGAAAAACTGTTTTTT	CASSLWGDGDEKLFF
TRBV18	NA	TRBJ2-6	NA	TGTGCCAGCTCAGCGTACGGGGGGCTAGAGTCTGGGGCCAACGTCCTGACTTTC	CASSAYGGLESGANVLTF
TRBV11-2	TRBD2	TRBJ2-1	NA	TGTGCCAGCAGCTCTCGGACTAGCGGGAGGTGGGAGCAGTTCTTC	CASSSRTSGRWEQFF
TRBV5-1	NA	TRBJ2-1	NA	TGCGCCAGCAGCCCGTATAAGGCGGGCTCCTACAATGAGCAGTTCTTC	CASSPYKAGSYNEQFF
TRBV19	TRBD1	TRBJ2-5	NA	TGTGCCAGTAGCCTGGACAGGGGGATGGAGACCCAGTACTTC	CASSLDRGMETQYF
TRBV5-1	NA	TRBJ1-5	NA	TGCGCCAGCAGGGTAGATAGCAATCAGCCCCAGCATTTT	CASRVDSNQPQHF